Listed here are 13 T cell receptor beta chains from one sample, sequenced in a study of patients and donors after allogeneic stem cell transplantation. TCRdb ran MiXCR on the RT-PCR reads and lists one entry per CDR3 protein. The sample consists of tens of thousands of distinct CDR3 sequences, about 48% of them appearing once. The sequenced material came from blood, either unsorted or a sorted T cell fraction (not recorded which). The source of these receptors is a human donor who was either an allogeneic HSCT recipient or a stem cell or donor lymphocyte infusion donor (not recorded which). It is not recorded whose cells these are; they may come from a transplant donor.

V usage is TRBV6-6 and J usage is TRBJ1-1, with a weak D call TRBD1 (5 bases). The CDR3 is made up of 13 amino acids. The V end lost 2 bases, the J end lost 4 bases, and 8 bases lay between the germline ends. Germline CDR1 is MNHNY and CDR2 is SVGAGI (reference sequence). CDR3 nucleotide sequence: TGTGCCAGCAGTTACGAGGGGTCCACTGAAGCTTTCTTT. It is translated as CASSYEGSTEAFF.

The genes are TRBV6-5 and TRBJ2-5, with D perhaps assigned TRBD1 or TRBD2 (6 bases each). The length of the CDR3 is 16 residues. Germline V gene sequence: CDR1 MNHEY, CDR2 SVGAGI. V lost 2 bases and J 2 bases, leaving 15 bases between the germline ends. Written as DNA, the CDR3 is TGTGCCAGCAGTTACGGGGGCGGGACTCTTCAAGAGACCCAGTACTTC. Protein sequence: CASSYGGGTLQETQYF.

The rearrangement links TRBV10-3 to TRBJ1-1; the match to TRBD1 covers 7 bases. The CDR3 contains 15 residues. V dropped 6 bases and J dropped 3; count of bases not matched to a gene: 10. Germline V gives CDR1 ENHRY, CDR2 SYGVKD. The chain's CDR3 is CAISDNRQGYTEAFF. The CDR3 nucleotides are TGTGCCATCAGCGACAACCGACAGGGTTACACTGAAGCTTTCTTT.

V gene TRBV9 combines with J gene TRBJ1-4; D is perhaps TRBD1 (6 bases). The germline CDR1 and CDR2 sequences are SGDLS and YYNGEE. CDR3 size: 15 residues. Between the trimmed V and J ends, which lost 3 bases and 8 bases, there was a span of 17 bases. CDR3 in amino acids: CASSAGGGPGEKLFF. CDR3 DNA: TGTGCCAGCAGCGCAGGTGGGGGCCCCGGGGAAAAACTGTTTTTT.

This clonotype was observed a handful of times. The J gene is TRBJ1-2, the V gene TRBV7-9; a weak D match, TRBD1 (6 bases). In germline, CDR1 is SEHNR, CDR2 FQNEAQ (reference sequence). Trimming shortened V by 4 bases and J by 2 bases, and 14 bases separated the two germline ends. CDR3 length: 15 residues. The CDR3 sequence is CASSSDGGLNYGYTF. In DNA form, the CDR3 reads TGTGCCAGCAGCTCAGACGGGGGGCTAAACTATGGCTACACCTTC. The complete variable domain, with remaining parts taken from reference TRBV7-9 and TRBJ1-2, reads DTGVSQNPRHKITKRGQNVTFRCDPISEHNRLYWYRQTLGQGPEFLTYFQNEAQLEKSRLLSDRFSAERPKGSFSTLEIQRTEQGDSAMYLCASSSDGGLNYGYTFGSGTRLTVV.

The V and J genes are TRBV7-2 and TRBJ1-4; D is unclear. Trimming left V 5 bases short and J 6 bases short, with 13 bases between. The CDR3 consists of 14 residues. Germline V gene lookup returns CDR1 SGHTA and CDR2 FQGNSA. The CDR3 spells CASSPSYSDEKLFF. The CDR3 DNA reads TGTGCCAGCAGCCCGAGTTATTCGGATGAAAAACTGTTTTTT.

The rearrangement joins TRBV7-2 to TRBJ1-5, with 8 positions matching TRBD1. Trimming took 7 bases from V and 1 from J; bases not matched to a gene: 6. CDR1 is SGHTA, CDR2 FQGNSA, per germline. The CDR3 contains 15 residues. CDR3 in amino acids: CASTPGGMSNQPQHF. The CDR3 DNA sequence: TGTGCCAGCACCCCAGGGGGCATGAGCAATCAGCCCCAGCATTTT. The full variable domain, its missing parts supplied by reference TRBV7-2 and TRBJ1-5, is GAGVSQSPSNKVTEKGKDVELRCDPISGHTALYWYRQSLGQGLEFLIYFQGNSAPDKSGLPSDRFSAERTGGSVSTLTIQRTQQEDSAVYLCASTPGGMSNQPQHFGDGTRLSIL.

This clonotype was seen a handful of times. The CDR3 nucleotides are TGTGCCAGCAGCAGTCTGGACAGGGAGAAACATTCACCCCTCCACTTT. Its protein product is CASSSLDREKHSPLHF. This chain connects TRBV28 to TRBJ1-6, with 8 bases identical to TRBD1. The CDR3 is made up of 16 amino acids. Germline values: CDR1 MDHEN, CDR2 SYDVKM. J was trimmed by 8 bases and V by 6 bases; bases with no gene match: 12.

The table lists this clonotype with a few counts. This chain joins TRBV11-2 and TRBJ1-2; weak D call: TRBD1 (5 bases). CDR1 and CDR2 (germline): SGHAT, FQNNGV. Deletions cut 5 bases from V and 1 base from J, with 8 bases between. The CDR3 has 13 residues. This chain's CDR3 is CASSGDSNYGYTF. The DNA for the CDR3 is TGTGCCAGCAGCGGCGACAGTAACTATGGCTACACCTTC.

The chain is built from TRBV20-1 and TRBJ1-3; a weak D match, TRBD1 (5 bases). CDR3 length: 13 amino acids. Trimming took 1 base from V and 1 from J, leaving 5 bases between them. From germline, CDR1 is DFQATT and CDR2 SNEGSKA (reference sequence). The CDR3 protein is CSARGGSGNTIYF. The CDR3 DNA follows: TGCAGTGCTAGAGGGGGGTCTGGAAACACCATATATTTT.

This clonotype was recorded a few times. The chain couples TRBV9 to TRBJ1-6; D call uncertain. Germline V gene data show CDR1 as SGDLS and CDR2 as YYNGEE. The germline V and J ends were trimmed by 0 bases and 5 bases, with 9 bases remaining between them. The length of the CDR3 is 15 residues. The CDR3 region is CASSVDSADNSPLHF. The DNA for the CDR3 is TGTGCCAGCAGCGTAGACTCTGCAGATAATTCACCCCTCCACTTT.

The V gene is TRBV4-3, the J gene TRBJ1-2; unclear D gene. With 0 bases removed from V and 6 bases from J, the gap between germline ends came to 23 bases. Germline CDR1 is LGHNA and CDR2 is YSLEER. CDR3 length: 18 residues. The chain's CDR3 is CASSQDWVQGPSMDGYTF. Written as DNA, the CDR3 is TGCGCCAGCAGCCAAGATTGGGTTCAAGGACCCTCTATGGATGGCTACACCTTC.

The chain carries TRBV5-1 and TRBJ2-2; D may be TRBD1 (6 bases). CDR3 length: 16 amino acids. The V and J ends lost 3 bases and 9 bases respectively, with 21 bases between them. From germline, CDR1 is SGHRS and CDR2 YFSETQ. CDR3 sequence: CASSSSGQITPWELFF. The CDR3 DNA reads as TGCGCCAGCAGCTCTTCGGGACAAATAACACCGTGGGAGCTGTTTTTT. Based on the CDR3 plus reference TRBV5-1 and TRBJ2-2, the full variable domain is KAGVTQTPRYLIKTRGQQVTLSCSPISGHRSVSWYQQTPGQGLQFLFEYFSETQRNKGNFPGRFSGRQFSNSRSEMNVSTLELGDSALYLCASSSSGQITPWELFFGEGSRLTVL.